This is a list of T cell receptor beta chains from one sample in a study of cytomegalovirus exposure and HLA in healthy donors. This table comes from immunoSEQ multiplex PCR, and its TCRdb copy is limited to in-frame clones, with some not included. The sample lists approximately 180,000 clones; under 85% were seen once. Sample: PBMCs. These receptors all stem from a man aged 18 to 30 in good health and CMV-seronegative. The CDR3 runs from the conserved cysteine through the conserved F or W.

TRBV23-1	TRBJ2-1	CASSQGQGRRDEQFF
TRBV4-3	TRBJ2-7	CASSQDGQGDYEQYF
TRBV11-1	TRBJ1-6	CASSLRQGTTLHF
TRBV4-1	TRBJ1-5	CASSQSREDQPQHF
TRBV5-1	TRBJ2-1	CASSLSLDFYNEQFF
TRBV29-1	TRBJ1-2	CSVPTATYGYTF
TRBV15	TRBJ1-6	CATSTGTGVLPEGSPLHF
TRBV19	TRBJ2-7	CASTLTGGDYEQYF
TRBV18	TRBJ2-2	CASSPGQGTGELFF
TRBV6-1	TRBJ1-6	CASRDRVAYNSPLHF
TRBV6-1	TRBJ1-2	CASSEREWDRAFYFDGYTF
TRBV29-1	TRBJ2-5	CSVDPGVEETQYF
TRBV6-5	TRBJ1-2	CASSRDSASDGYTF
TRBV9	TRBJ2-5	CASSVVGAGTQETQYF
TRBV7-2	TRBJ2-7	CASSQQGTGWEQYF
TRBV18	TRBJ2-5	CASSPRGLGETQYF
TRBV7-2	TRBJ2-5	CASSLGIAGTQETQYF
TRBV6-1	TRBJ1-5	CASSEAPSGQPQHF
TRBV5-1	TRBJ2-7	CASSLVGNRVGDEQYF
TRBV7-9	TRBJ2-7	CASSIGPGGVHEQYF
TRBV13	TRBJ1-4	CASSLGLSITNEKLFF
TRBV2	TRBJ1-2	CASSGQGQGYGYTF
TRBV10-3	TRBJ2-2	CAISESREGGTGELFF